These 24 T cell receptor beta chains originate from one sample sequenced in a study of cytomegalovirus exposure and HLA in healthy donors. A multiplex PCR was run with 60 Vbeta primers and 13 Jbeta primers. Here immunoSEQ multiplex PCR was the method, and the copy in TCRdb shows in-frame clones only, minus some. The table records roughly 130,000 clones, around 83% of them present only once. Sequenced: PBMCs. These receptors all come from a man aged 50 to 60 in good health and CMV-seronegative.

The chain links TRBV23-1 to TRBJ1-5, with a tentative D call TRBD1 (6 bases). TRBV23-1 is placed among ORFs of uncertain function. V shed 2 bases and J shed 4 bases, with 18 bases lying between them. This CDR3 contains 17 residues. CDR3 protein: CASSQLTGIWGNQPQHF. The CDR3 DNA reads as TGCGCCAGCAGTCAACTAACAGGGATATGGGGAAATCAGCCCCAGCATTTT.

The DNA for the CDR3 is TGTGCCAGCAGTCCCTCCCCCGTCTGGAGTTCTGGCTACACCTTC. Translating gives CASSPSPVWSSGYTF. The V and J genes are TRBV27 and TRBJ1-2; no definite D call. From germline, CDR1 is MNHEY and CDR2 SMNVEV (reference sequence). The CDR3 has 15 amino acids. V lost 5 bases and J lost 7, with 20 bases in between.

The J gene is TRBJ1-2, the V gene TRBV5-1; a possible D gene is TRBD1 (5 bases). The germline V gene has CDR1 SGHRS and CDR2 YFSETQ. CDR3 length equals 14 residues. Trimming cost V 6 bases and J 2 bases, with 14 bases left between them. CDR3 loop: CASTPGTGNYGYTF. Written as DNA, the CDR3 is TGCGCCAGCACCCCAGGCACAGGCAACTATGGCTACACCTTC.

This clone turned up a few times. The CDR3: CASSWDRGLETQYF. CDR3 in DNA: TGTGCCAGCAGCTGGGACAGGGGATTGGAGACCCAGTACTTC. V gene TRBV5-6 combines with J gene TRBJ2-5, with 10 positions matching TRBD1. Germline trimming cut 3 bases from V and 5 bases from J; bases unmatched to any gene: 4. Germline CDR1 and CDR2: SGHDT and YYEEEE. This CDR3 has 14 amino acids.

This chain links TRBV7-9 with TRBJ1-2; D possibly corresponds to TRBD1 (5 bases). The germline V gene encodes CDR1 SEHNR and CDR2 FQNEAQ (reference sequence). The CDR3 runs 12 residues. V dropped 1 base and J dropped 9 bases, with 9 bases sitting between them. The CDR3 bases are TGTGCCAGCAGCTTAGTGGGGGGAAGCTACACCTTC. Its translation is CASSLVGGSYTF.

The chain couples TRBV4-2 to TRBJ1-2, with TRBD1 identical over 7 bases. The CDR3 sequence is 14 residues long. V lost 1 base, J lost 6 bases, and 5 bases stayed unmatched. The germline gives CDR1 LGHNA, CDR2 YNFKEQ. The CDR3 loop reads CASSQGGDSNGYTF. In DNA, the CDR3 is TGTGCCAGCAGCCAAGGGGGGGACAGCAATGGCTACACCTTC.

The chain couples TRBV6-5 to TRBJ1-1; D gene ambiguous. There are 12 residues in the CDR3. CDR1 is MNHEY and CDR2 is SVGAGI in the germline V gene. The germline V and J ends were trimmed by 10 bases and 0 bases, with 9 bases remaining between them. The DNA of the CDR3 is TGTGCCACCCACGGGGTGAACACTGAAGCTTTCTTT. Amino acids: CATHGVNTEAFF.

V is TRBV6-1 and J is TRBJ2-1, with TRBD2 matching 10 bases. V was pared by 6 bases and J by 3 bases, with 5 bases of the junction left unmatched. The germline V gene encodes CDR1 MNHNS and CDR2 SASEGT. This CDR3 is 15 amino acids long. CDR3: CASSQLAGSYNEQFF. The CDR3 nucleotides read TGTGCCAGCAGCCAACTAGCGGGGAGCTACAATGAGCAGTTCTTC.

This chain links TRBV4-1 with TRBJ1-6; D might be TRBD1 (5 bases). Germline V gives CDR1 MGHRA, CDR2 YSYEKL. Trimming stripped 0 bases from V and 9 bases from J, with 12 bases between. The CDR3 covers 15 residues. The CDR3 region is CASSQEGQGGSPLHF. The DNA for the CDR3 is TGCGCCAGCAGCCAAGAGGGGCAGGGCGGTTCACCCCTCCACTTT.

The chain links TRBV2 to TRBJ1-2, with a tentative D call TRBD1 (6 bases). Trimming took 3 bases from V and 4 from J, leaving 12 bases between them. The germline CDR1 and CDR2 sequences are SNHLY and FYNNEI. This CDR3 is built from 14 residues. CDR3 nucleotides: TGTGCCAGCAGTGAGAGGGGGTTCCTCTATGGCTACACCTTC. Amino acid sequence: CASSERGFLYGYTF.

The chain uses TRBV5-6 and TRBJ2-2; 10 bases fit TRBD1. With 4 bases clipped from V and 7 bases from J, the junction kept 4 bases outside the gene matches. The CDR3 is 14 residues long. Germline V gives CDR1 SGHDT, CDR2 YYEEEE. The CDR3 bases are TGTGCCAGCAGCCTAGGACAGGGGGGCGGGGAGCTGTTTTTT. This gives the protein CASSLGQGGGELFF.

The chain links TRBV29-1 to TRBJ2-1, with TRBD2 matching 9 bases. The length of the CDR3 is 14 residues. Trimming at V came to 8 bases and at J to 6 bases, leaving 11 bases not matched to a gene. Germline V lookup: CDR1 SQVTM, CDR2 ANQGSEA. CDR3 amino acids: CSFSPGLASNEQFF. DNA for the CDR3: TGCAGCTTCTCACCGGGACTAGCATCCAATGAGCAGTTCTTC.

This clone showed up just once. The gene calls are TRBV27 and TRBJ2-7; 7 bases are a match to TRBD2. Per the germline V gene, CDR1 is MNHEY and CDR2 is SMNVEV (reference sequence). This CDR3 comprises 15 residues. Trimming cost V 6 bases and J 3 bases; bases outside gene matches: 11. The CDR3 region is CASRSGGRFLYEQYF. The CDR3 DNA follows: TGTGCCAGCAGGTCGGGGGGAAGATTTCTCTACGAGCAGTACTTC.

The chain couples TRBV30 to TRBJ1-2; D gene uncertain. This CDR3 has 13 residues. V lost 0 bases and J lost 4, with 9 bases in between. CDR1 is GTSNPN and CDR2 is SVGIG in the germline V gene (reference sequence). CDR3 residues: CAWSVRGGYGYTF. In DNA, the CDR3 is TGTGCCTGGAGTGTACGGGGAGGCTATGGCTACACCTTC.

About this clone: Sequence at one end of the junction differs from germline and may be a read error. This chain joins TRBV30 and TRBJ1-2, with 8 bases lining up with TRBD1. The CDR3 has 13 residues. The germline gives CDR1 GTSNPN, CDR2 SVGIG (reference sequence). The chain's CDR3 is CAWRPPRTGPLLF. CDR3 nucleotides: TGTGCCTGGAGACCCCCCCGGACAGGGCCCCTACTGTTC.

The chain recombines TRBV6-5 with TRBJ2-2; no definite D call. This CDR3 is built from 14 residues. V lost 7 bases and J lost 5, with 14 bases in between. The germline V gene has CDR1 MNHEY and CDR2 SVGAGI. Here the CDR3 reads CASTRPPGTGELFF. In DNA, the CDR3 is TGTGCCAGCACTAGACCCCCCGGTACCGGGGAGCTGTTTTTT.

The V gene is TRBV2, the J gene TRBJ2-1; weak D call: TRBD2 (5 bases). V was cut by 3 bases and J by 4 bases, with 16 bases left in between. The CDR3 covers 16 residues. Germline CDR1 reads SNHLY; CDR2 reads FYNNEI. The CDR3 here is CASSDPRWRVYNEQFF. DNA of the CDR3: TGTGCCAGCAGTGACCCGAGATGGCGGGTTTACAATGAGCAGTTCTTC.

This clone was observed a handful of times. This rearrangement joins TRBV5-4 to TRBJ2-3; 12 bases are shared with TRBD2. V gave up 5 bases and J gave up 3 bases; unmatched junction bases: 4. The CDR3 loop spans 15 amino acids. Germline CDR1 reads SGHNT; CDR2 reads YYREEE (reference sequence). In DNA form, the CDR3 reads TGTGCCAGCAGTAGACTAGCGGGGGTTACAGATACGCAGTATTTT. This codes for CASSRLAGVTDTQYF.

This clone was picked up one time. The rearrangement uses TRBV7-2 and TRBJ2-7; 7 bases are shared with TRBD1. J gave up 1 base and V 7 bases, and 4 bases lay outside the gene matches. CDR3 length equals 13 residues. The germline V gene encodes CDR1 SGHTA and CDR2 FQGNSA. CDR3 in DNA: TGTGCCAGCACATGGGACAGTTCCTACGAGCAGTACTTC. The encoded protein is CASTWDSSYEQYF.

This clone was seen only once. The genes are TRBV10-3 and TRBJ2-5, with TRBD2 matching 8 bases. The CDR3 totals 16 residues. Unmatched junction bases numbered 8, after V lost 4 bases and J lost 1 base. Germline lookup yields CDR1 ENHRY and CDR2 SYGVKD. The DNA of the CDR3 is TGTGCCATCAGTGGTCAGGGTAGCGGGGTCCAAGAGACCCAGTACTTC. Its translation: CAISGQGSGVQETQYF.

This sequence joins TRBV23-1 and TRBJ2-1; D is perhaps TRBD2 (6 bases). TRBV23-1 carries the ORF label, with uncertain function. Trimming left V 9 bases short and J 8 bases short, with 20 bases between. The CDR3 loop spans 14 amino acids. The CDR3 protein is CARYVWREVHEQFF. The CDR3 bases are TGCGCCAGATATGTCTGGAGGGAGGTCCATGAGCAGTTCTTC.

V gene TRBV5-6 combines with J gene TRBJ1-1; D is unclear. In germline, CDR1 is SGHDT, CDR2 YYEEEE. CDR3 length equals 14 residues. V was shortened by 0 bases and J by 6 bases, with 12 bases between the two germline ends. This CDR3 is CASSLVRAAAEAFF. CDR3 nucleotides: TGTGCCAGCAGCTTGGTTAGGGCAGCGGCTGAAGCTTTCTTT.

V and J are TRBV30 and TRBJ1-1; possibly TRBD1 for D (6 bases). The CDR3 runs 16 residues. Trimming pared 5 bases from V and 0 bases from J, leaving 19 bases between. Germline CDR1 GTSNPN, CDR2 SVGIG (reference sequence). The CDR3 spells CAWRIRRYRVNTEAFF. The DNA for the CDR3 is TGTGCCTGGCGGATACGGAGGTACAGGGTGAACACTGAAGCTTTCTTT.

This chain links TRBV7-2 with TRBJ1-5; TRBD1 agrees at 8 bases. The CDR3 is 15 residues long. Germline V gene data show CDR1 as SGHTA and CDR2 as FQGNSA. Trimming took 6 bases from V and 3 from J; bases not matched to a gene: 7. The CDR3, as DNA: TGTGCCAGCAGTCGATCGACAGGGGTCAATCAGCCCCAGCATTTT. As protein: CASSRSTGVNQPQHF.